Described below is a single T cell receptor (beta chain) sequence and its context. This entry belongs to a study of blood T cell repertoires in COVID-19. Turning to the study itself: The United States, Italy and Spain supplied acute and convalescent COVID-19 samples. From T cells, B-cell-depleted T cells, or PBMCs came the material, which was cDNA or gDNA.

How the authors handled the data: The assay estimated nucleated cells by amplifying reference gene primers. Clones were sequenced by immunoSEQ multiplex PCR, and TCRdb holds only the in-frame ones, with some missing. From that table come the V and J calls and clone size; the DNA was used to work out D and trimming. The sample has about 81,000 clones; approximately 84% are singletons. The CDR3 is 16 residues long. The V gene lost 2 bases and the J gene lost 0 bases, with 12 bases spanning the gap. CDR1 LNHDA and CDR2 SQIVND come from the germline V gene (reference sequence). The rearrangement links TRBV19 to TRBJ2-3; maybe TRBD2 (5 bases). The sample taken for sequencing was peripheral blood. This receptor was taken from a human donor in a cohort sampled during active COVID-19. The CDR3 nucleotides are TGTGCCAGTAGTATATTACCGGGAACCAGCACAGATACGCAGTATTTT. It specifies CASSILPGTSTDTQYF.